This T cell receptor (beta chain) comes out of a study of graft-versus-host responses after intestinal transplantation. Overall study: Anti-thymocyte globulin induction preceded approximately three years of tacrolimus and steroid maintenance in all recipients.

Details on this clone: Its antigen remains unknown.

The V segment lost 2 bases and the J segment 3 bases; nucleotides outside the gene matches: 5. Germline CDR1 reads SGHRS; CDR2 reads YFSETQ. The CDR3 spans 14 residues. TCRdb keeps only in-frame clones here, not all; method: immunoSEQ multiplex PCR. Of over 80,000 clones listed, 85% to 95% are singletons. The input for sequencing was unstimulated CD8+ T cells sorted from spleen or lymph node cells, taken before transplant. This sequence was found in a human donor who was the organ donor for an intestinal transplant. This chain links TRBV5-1 with TRBJ2-7, with 7 bases that match TRBD2. CDR3 residues: CASSFSGGGYEQYF. DNA of the CDR3: TGCGCCAGCAGCTTTTCGGGAGGAGGCTACGAGCAGTACTTC.